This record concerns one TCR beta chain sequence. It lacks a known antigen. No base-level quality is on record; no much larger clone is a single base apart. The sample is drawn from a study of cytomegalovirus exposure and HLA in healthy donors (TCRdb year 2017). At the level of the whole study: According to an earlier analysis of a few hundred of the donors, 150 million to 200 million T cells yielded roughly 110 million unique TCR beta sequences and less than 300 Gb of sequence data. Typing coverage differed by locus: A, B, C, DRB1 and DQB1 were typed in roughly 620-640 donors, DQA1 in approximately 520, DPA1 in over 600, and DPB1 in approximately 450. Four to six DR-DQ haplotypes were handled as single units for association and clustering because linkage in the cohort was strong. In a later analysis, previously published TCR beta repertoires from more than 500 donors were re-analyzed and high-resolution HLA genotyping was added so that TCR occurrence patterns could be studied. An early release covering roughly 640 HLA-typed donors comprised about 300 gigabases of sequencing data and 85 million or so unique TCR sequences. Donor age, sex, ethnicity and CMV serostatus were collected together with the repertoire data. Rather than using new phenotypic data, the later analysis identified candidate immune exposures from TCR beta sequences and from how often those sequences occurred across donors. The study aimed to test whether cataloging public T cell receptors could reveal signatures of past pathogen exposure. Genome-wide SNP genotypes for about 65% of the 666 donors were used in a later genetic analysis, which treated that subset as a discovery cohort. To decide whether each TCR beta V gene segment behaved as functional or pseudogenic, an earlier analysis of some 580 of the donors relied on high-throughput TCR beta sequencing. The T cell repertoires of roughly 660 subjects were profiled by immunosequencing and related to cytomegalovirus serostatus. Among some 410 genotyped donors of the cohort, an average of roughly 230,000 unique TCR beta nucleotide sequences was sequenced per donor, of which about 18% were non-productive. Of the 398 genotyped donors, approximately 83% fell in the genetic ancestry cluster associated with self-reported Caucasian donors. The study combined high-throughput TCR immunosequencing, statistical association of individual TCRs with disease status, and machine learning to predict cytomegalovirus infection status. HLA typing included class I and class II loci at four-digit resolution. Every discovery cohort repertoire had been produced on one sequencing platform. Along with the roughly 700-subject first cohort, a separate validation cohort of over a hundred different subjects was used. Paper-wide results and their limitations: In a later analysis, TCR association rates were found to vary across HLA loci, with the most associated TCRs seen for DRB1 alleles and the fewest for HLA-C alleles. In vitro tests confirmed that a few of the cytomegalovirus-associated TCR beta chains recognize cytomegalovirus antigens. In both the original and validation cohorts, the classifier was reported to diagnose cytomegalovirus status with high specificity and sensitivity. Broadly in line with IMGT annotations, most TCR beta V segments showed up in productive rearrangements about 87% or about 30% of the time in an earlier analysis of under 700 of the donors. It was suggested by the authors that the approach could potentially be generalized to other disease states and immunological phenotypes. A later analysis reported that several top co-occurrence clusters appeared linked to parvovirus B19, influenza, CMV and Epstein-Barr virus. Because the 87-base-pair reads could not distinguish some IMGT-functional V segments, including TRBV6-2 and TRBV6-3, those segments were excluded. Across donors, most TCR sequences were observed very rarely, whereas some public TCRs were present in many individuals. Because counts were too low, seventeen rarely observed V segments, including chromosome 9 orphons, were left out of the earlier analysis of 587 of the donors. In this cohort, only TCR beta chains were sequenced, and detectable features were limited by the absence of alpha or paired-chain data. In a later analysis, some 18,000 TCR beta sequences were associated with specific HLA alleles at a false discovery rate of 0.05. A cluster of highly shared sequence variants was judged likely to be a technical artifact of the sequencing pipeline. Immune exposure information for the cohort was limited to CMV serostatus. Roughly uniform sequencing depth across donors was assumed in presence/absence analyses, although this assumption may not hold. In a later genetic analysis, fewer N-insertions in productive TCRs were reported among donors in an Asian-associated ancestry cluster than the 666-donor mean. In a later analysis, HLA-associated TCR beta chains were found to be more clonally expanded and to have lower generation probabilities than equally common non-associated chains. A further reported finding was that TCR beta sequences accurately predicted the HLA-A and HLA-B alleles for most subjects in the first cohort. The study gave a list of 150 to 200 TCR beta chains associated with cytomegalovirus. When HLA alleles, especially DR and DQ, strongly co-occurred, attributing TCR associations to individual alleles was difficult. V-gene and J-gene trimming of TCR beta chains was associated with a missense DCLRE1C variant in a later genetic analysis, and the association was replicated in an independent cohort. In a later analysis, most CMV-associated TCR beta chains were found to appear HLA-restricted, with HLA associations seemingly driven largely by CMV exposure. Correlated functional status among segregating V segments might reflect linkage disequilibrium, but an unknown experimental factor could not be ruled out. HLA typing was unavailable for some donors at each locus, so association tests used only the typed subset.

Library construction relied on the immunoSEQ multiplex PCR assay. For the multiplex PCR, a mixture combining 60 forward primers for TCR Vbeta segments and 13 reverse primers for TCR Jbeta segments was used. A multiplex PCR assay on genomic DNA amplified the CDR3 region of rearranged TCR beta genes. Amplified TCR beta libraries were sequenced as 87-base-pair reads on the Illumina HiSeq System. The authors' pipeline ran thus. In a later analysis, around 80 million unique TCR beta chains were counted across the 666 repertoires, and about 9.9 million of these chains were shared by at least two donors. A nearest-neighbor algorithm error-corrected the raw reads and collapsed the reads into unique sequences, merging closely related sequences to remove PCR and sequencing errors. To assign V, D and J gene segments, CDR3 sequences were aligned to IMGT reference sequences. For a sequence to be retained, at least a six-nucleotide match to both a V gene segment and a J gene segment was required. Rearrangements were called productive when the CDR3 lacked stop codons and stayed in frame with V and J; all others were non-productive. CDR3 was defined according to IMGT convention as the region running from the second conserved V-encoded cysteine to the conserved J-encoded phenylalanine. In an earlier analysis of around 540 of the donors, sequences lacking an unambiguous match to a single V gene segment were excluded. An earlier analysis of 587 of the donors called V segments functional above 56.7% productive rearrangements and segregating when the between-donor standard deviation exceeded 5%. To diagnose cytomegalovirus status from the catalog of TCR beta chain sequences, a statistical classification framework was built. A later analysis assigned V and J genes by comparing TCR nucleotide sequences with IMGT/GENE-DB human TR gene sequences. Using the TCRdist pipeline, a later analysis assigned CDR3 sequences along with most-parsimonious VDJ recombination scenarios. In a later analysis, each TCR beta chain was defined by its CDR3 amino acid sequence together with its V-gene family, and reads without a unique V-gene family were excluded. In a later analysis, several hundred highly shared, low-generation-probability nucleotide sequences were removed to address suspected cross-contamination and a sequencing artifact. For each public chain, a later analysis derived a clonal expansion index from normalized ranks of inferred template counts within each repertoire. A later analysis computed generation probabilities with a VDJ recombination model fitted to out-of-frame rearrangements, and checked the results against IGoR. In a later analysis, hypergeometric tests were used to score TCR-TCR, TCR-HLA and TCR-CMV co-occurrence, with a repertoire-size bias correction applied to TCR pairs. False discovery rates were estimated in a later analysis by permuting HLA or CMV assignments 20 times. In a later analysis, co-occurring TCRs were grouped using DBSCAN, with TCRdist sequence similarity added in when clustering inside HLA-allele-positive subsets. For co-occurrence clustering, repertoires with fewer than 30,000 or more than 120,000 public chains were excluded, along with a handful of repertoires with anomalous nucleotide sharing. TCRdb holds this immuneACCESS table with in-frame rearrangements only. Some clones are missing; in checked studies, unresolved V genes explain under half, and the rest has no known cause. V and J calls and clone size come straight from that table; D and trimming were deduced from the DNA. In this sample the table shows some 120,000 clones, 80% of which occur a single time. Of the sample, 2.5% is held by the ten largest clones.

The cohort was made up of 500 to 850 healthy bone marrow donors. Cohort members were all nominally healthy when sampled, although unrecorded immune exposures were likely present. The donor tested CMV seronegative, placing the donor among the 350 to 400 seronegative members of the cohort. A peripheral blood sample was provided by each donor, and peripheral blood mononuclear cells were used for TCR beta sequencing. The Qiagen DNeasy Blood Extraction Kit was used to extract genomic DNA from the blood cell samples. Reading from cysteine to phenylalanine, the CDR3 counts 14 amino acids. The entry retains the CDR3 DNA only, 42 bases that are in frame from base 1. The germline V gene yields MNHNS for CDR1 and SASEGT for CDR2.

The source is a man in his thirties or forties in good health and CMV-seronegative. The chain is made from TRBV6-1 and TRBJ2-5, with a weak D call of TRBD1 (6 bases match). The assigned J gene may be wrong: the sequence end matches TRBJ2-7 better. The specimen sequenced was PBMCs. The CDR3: CASSGQQNSYEQYF. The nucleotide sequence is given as TGTGCCAGCAGCGGACAGCAAAATTCCTACGAGCAGTACTTC.